This T cell receptor beta chain was obtained from a study of blood T cell repertoires in COVID-19 (TCRdb year 2020). Describing the broader study: Samples covering the acute and convalescent phases of COVID-19 were provided by collaborators in the United States, Italy and Spain. The samples were drawn from the first 160 participants of the ongoing ImmuneRACE study and from over a thousand subjects provided by 6 global collaborators. Nearly every sample came with metadata listing a de-identified subject ID, COVID-19 status, age in years and sex. The repertoires were made available in a free public database intended to serve as a resource for research on the immune response to SARS-CoV-2. HLA class I and class II types, where available, came from metadata supplied by the sample provider rather than from assay-based typing. Subjects who had been exposed to COVID-19, were actively infected with it, or had recovered from it provided the deeply sampled blood TCRbeta repertoires that made up the dataset. The prospective study material was composed of cDNA or gDNA derived from T cells, B-cell-depleted T cells, or PBMCs. The paper as a whole reports these results and caveats: The amount of clinical and demographic metadata varied by source and participant and was provided uncurated.

Details on this clone: This clone's antigen is unknown. Nothing much larger sits one base from this clone, and base qualities are not available.

The CDR3 covers 15 residues, taking in both the cysteine and the phenylalanine. Just CDR3 DNA is preserved here, 45 bases in frame from base 1. Reading the germline V gene gives CDR1 SGDLS and CDR2 YYNGEE. Trimming takes 0 bases off V and 4 bases off J; junction bases not matched to a gene: 7. Each collaborating institution followed its own protocols to collect whole blood in K2EDTA tubes. For TCRbeta analysis, collaborators shipped samples in one of three forms: frozen whole blood, isolated PBMCs, or DNA extracted from either of those sample types. The immunoSEQ Assay, a bias-controlled multiplex PCR, was used to amplify TCRbeta CDR3 regions from genomic DNA. Under the source paper's analysis protocol: The number of nucleated cells in each sample was estimated by amplification of reference gene primers within the assay. Sequence reads were collapsed and filtered to measure the absolute abundance of every unique TCRbeta CDR3 rearrangement. For each sample, productive Simpson clonality was calculated as the square root of Simpson's diversity index over productive rearrangements. TCRdb mirrors the immuneACCESS table, restricted to in-frame sequences. Some clones are absent from its copies; in checked studies, under half trace to an unresolved V gene, and the reason for the others is unknown. Clone size and V and J calls were adopted from that table, with D and trimming inferred from the DNA. This sample lists about 180,000 clones; around 88% were detected once. Roughly 3.7% of the sample goes to the ten largest clones.

The chain is assembled from TRBV9 and TRBJ2-7; 7 nucleotides in the junction match TRBD2. The source material was peripheral blood. The sequence came from a woman in her 30s with acute or convalescent COVID-19. The bases are TGTGCCAGCAGCGTAGGTGGGACTATAGGTTACGAGCAGTACTTC. Translated, this gives CASSVGGTIGYEQYF.